This T cell receptor beta chain was identified in a study of blood T cell repertoires in COVID-19. Participant ages covered about 18 to 89 years across about 22 US areas. Germline V lookup: CDR1 SNHLY, CDR2 FYNNEI. The CDR3 runs 15 residues. V was clipped by 8 bases and J by 7 bases; unmatched bases: 12. Methods used by the authors: Reference gene primers were amplified, and this amplification served to estimate nucleated cell counts. Sequencing used immunoSEQ multiplex PCR; TCRdb keeps in-frame clones, though not all of them. V and J calls plus clone size are reproduced from that table; the DNA served to infer D and trimming. The data hold a few hundred thousand clones, with approximately 91% observed a single time.

This receptor was obtained from a woman aged 55-69 years who had recovered from COVID-19. The sequenced material came from PBMCs or T cells enriched from blood (not recorded which). The V and J genes are TRBV2 and TRBJ1-4; 8 bases line up with TRBD1. CDR3 residues: CASLERQGNPEKLFF. The DNA for the CDR3 is TGTGCCAGCCTAGAAAGACAGGGGAACCCTGAAAAACTGTTTTTT.